These 9 T cell receptor beta chains share one sample of origin, sequenced in a study of T cells expressing NK-cell markers (TCRdb year 2020). The protocol used for the library was 5' RACE. The listed sequencing device is Illumina HiSeq 2000. TCRdb reprocessed the reads and assigns one entry to each CDR3 protein sequence, leaving out DNA. This sample's listing comprises over 250,000 distinct CDR3 sequences. The top ten clonotypes cover around 4.2% of the sample. The sample was blood T cells: a sorted CD56 or NKG2C T cell subset, CD4+ or CD8+ T cells, or bulk PBMC T cells (not recorded which). The receptor source for this set is a woman aged 18 to 75 in good health.

This chain links TRBV6-2 or TRBV6-3 with TRBJ1-4; TCRdb picks TRBD1, but there is no DNA to check that call. This CDR3 has 14 amino acids. Germline loops: CDR1 MNHEY, CDR2 SVGEGT. CDR3 residues: CATSPPATVEKLFF.

The CDR3 is CASRRLAGGKYEQYF. This chain uses TRBV6-1 with TRBJ2-7; TCRdb reports TRBD2, a call that lacks DNA to check it against. Germline values: CDR1 MNHNS, CDR2 SASEGT. The CDR3 extends over 15 amino acids.

The J gene is TRBJ2-2, the V gene TRBV7-2; TCRdb's D gene call, TRBD1, goes unchecked for lack of DNA. Germline V gives CDR1 SGHTA, CDR2 FQGNSA. The CDR3 extends over 14 amino acids. CDR3 loop: CASSARQGTGELFF.

This sequence joins TRBV12-3 or TRBV12-4 and TRBJ1-5; TCRdb's assignment of TRBD1 cannot be checked, as there is no DNA. The CDR3 runs to 16 residues. The CDR3 loop is CASTFSTALSNQPQHF.

The J gene is TRBJ2-5, the V gene TRBV7-2; the D call of TRBD1 rests on TCRdb alone, since no DNA is present to check it. This CDR3 has 13 amino acids. Germline lookup yields CDR1 SGHTA and CDR2 FQGNSA. CDR3: CASSRQGWETQYF.

The CDR3 protein is CATSARGHGDTQYF. V gene TRBV24-1 combines with J gene TRBJ2-3; there is no DNA to check the TCRdb D call of TRBD1. This CDR3 comprises 14 residues. Germline CDR1 and CDR2: KGHDR and SFDVKD.

The rearrangement links TRBV6-6 to TRBJ2-1. CDR1 is MNHNY and CDR2 is SVGAGI in the germline V gene (reference sequence). The CDR3 is 13 residues long. CDR3 sequence reads: CASTRTQRDEQFF.

The genes are TRBV4-1 and TRBJ1-2. The CDR3 sequence is 15 residues long. The germline CDR1 and CDR2 sequences are MGHRA and YSYEKL. CDR3 region: CASSFSGAQNYGYTF.

The rearrangement links TRBV6-1 to TRBJ2-3; without DNA, the TCRdb call of TRBD1 cannot be checked. There are 15 residues in the CDR3. Germline V gives CDR1 MNHNS, CDR2 SASEGT. The CDR3: CASNLDRARTDTQYF.